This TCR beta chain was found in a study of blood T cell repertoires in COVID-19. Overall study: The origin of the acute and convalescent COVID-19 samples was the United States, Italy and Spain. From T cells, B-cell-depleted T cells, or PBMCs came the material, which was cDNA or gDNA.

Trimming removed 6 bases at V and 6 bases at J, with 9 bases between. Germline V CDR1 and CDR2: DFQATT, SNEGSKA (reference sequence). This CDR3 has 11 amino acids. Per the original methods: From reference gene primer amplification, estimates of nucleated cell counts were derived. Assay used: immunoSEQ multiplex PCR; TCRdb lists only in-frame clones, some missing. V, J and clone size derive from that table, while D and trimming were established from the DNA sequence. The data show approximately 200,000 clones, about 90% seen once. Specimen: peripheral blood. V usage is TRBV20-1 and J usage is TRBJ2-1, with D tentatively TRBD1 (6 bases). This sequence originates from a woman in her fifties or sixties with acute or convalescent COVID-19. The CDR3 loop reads CSARTVNEQFF. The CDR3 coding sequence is TGCAGTGCGCGGACAGTCAATGAGCAGTTCTTC.